This T cell receptor (beta chain) was found in a study of blood T cell repertoires in COVID-19 (dated by TCRdb to the early 2020s). With respect to the entire study: Samples covering the acute and convalescent phases of COVID-19 were provided by collaborators in the United States, Italy and Spain. Samples were obtained from the ongoing ImmuneRACE study (first 160 participants) and from 1,000 to 1,500 subjects provided by 6 global collaborators. The repertoires were released in a freely available public database intended as a resource for research on the immune response to SARS-CoV-2. Deeply sampled blood TCRbeta repertoires from subjects exposed to, actively infected with, or recovered from COVID-19 were included in the dataset. Nearly every sample came with metadata listing a de-identified subject ID, COVID-19 status, age in years and sex. The material from the prospective study consisted of cDNA or gDNA derived from T cells, B-cell-depleted T cells, or PBMCs. Where available, HLA class I and class II types were obtained from metadata supplied by the sample provider rather than from assay-based typing.

V gives up 3 bases and J gives up 0 bases, and the segment between their germline ends measures 9 bases. The germline V gene (reference sequence) supplies CDR1 LNHDA and CDR2 SQIVND. The CDR3 starts with the cysteine, ends with the phenylalanine, and has 15 residues. The entry retains the CDR3 DNA only, 45 bases that are in frame from base 1. Each collaborating institution followed its own protocols to collect whole blood in K2EDTA tubes. For TCRbeta analysis, collaborators shipped samples in one of three forms: frozen whole blood, isolated PBMCs, or DNA extracted from either of those sample types. Comment on this clone: Which antigen it targets is not known. Base quality data are lacking; no much larger clone is found one base away.

What the work shows at the level of the full study, not this receptor alone: The quantity of clinical and demographic metadata differed by source and by participant and was supplied without curation.

The immunoSEQ Assay, a bias-controlled multiplex PCR, was used to amplify TCRbeta CDR3 regions from genomic DNA. Under the source paper's analysis protocol: Within the assay, amplification of reference gene primers was used to estimate how many nucleated cells each sample contained. Sequence reads were collapsed and filtered to measure the absolute abundance of every unique TCRbeta CDR3 rearrangement. For each sample, productive Simpson clonality was calculated as the square root of Simpson's diversity index over productive rearrangements. As stored in TCRdb, this immuneACCESS dataset retains in-frame rearrangements with V and J assigned. A fraction of the clones does not appear; measured against another copy, unresolved V genes explain less than half of the discrepancy, and the remainder lacks a known reason. Clone size and V and J calls were adopted from that table, with D and trimming inferred from the DNA. The sample yields around 110,000 clones; 90% were counted once. Together, the top ten hold approximately 1.9% of the sample.

This chain joins TRBV19 to TRBJ1-5, with the D gene not clear enough to name. The sample consisted of peripheral blood. This receptor was taken from a human donor with active COVID-19. The donor label of this sample is uncertain. CDR3 reads: CASSMTGNSNQPQHF. The nucleotide sequence is given as TGTGCCAGTAGTATGACGGGGAATAGCAATCAGCCCCAGCATTTT. Full variable domain (CDR3 extended with the reference TRBV19 and TRBJ1-5 proteins): DGGITQSPKYLFRKEGQNVTLSCEQNLNHDAMYWYRQDPGQGLRLIYYSQIVNDFQKGDIAEGYSVSREKKESFPLTVTSAQKNPTAFYLCASSMTGNSNQPQHFGDGTRLSIL.